This TCR beta chain appears in the sequencing data of a study of T cell repertoires in cytomegalovirus infection. On the study more broadly: Alongside well-studied HLA-B-restricted CMV epitopes, recently identified HLA-C-restricted CMV epitopes were also used. A matching HLA type, together with CMV infection, was signaled by public TCR beta signatures.

TCRdb reprocessed the reads with MiXCR, giving one entry per CDR3 protein. Of about 900,000 distinct CDR3 sequences listed, less than 40% are singletons. The CDR3 is 16 amino acids. V dropped 3 bases and J dropped 3 bases, with 14 bases sitting between them. CDR1 and CDR2 from the germline V gene are MNHNY and SVGAGI (reference sequence). Findings and limits, study-wide: Dominating the ex vivo response were HLA-C-restricted CMV-specific TCR beta clonotypes. Public TCR beta family frequency separated CMV-and-HLA carriers, including in an independent cohort.

As concerns this clonotype: As yet, its antigen is unknown.

The chain uses TRBV6-6 and TRBJ2-2; no reliable D call. The sample was cultured CD8+ T cells from PBMCs, taken from culture after CMV antigen stimulation. The sequence came from a human donor in good health (CMV status not recorded). Some clones in this sample may be carry-over from other donors' samples. The CDR3 here is CASSYPPGLDTGELFF. DNA of the CDR3: TGTGCCAGCAGTTATCCCCCCGGGTTGGACACCGGGGAGCTGTTTTTT.